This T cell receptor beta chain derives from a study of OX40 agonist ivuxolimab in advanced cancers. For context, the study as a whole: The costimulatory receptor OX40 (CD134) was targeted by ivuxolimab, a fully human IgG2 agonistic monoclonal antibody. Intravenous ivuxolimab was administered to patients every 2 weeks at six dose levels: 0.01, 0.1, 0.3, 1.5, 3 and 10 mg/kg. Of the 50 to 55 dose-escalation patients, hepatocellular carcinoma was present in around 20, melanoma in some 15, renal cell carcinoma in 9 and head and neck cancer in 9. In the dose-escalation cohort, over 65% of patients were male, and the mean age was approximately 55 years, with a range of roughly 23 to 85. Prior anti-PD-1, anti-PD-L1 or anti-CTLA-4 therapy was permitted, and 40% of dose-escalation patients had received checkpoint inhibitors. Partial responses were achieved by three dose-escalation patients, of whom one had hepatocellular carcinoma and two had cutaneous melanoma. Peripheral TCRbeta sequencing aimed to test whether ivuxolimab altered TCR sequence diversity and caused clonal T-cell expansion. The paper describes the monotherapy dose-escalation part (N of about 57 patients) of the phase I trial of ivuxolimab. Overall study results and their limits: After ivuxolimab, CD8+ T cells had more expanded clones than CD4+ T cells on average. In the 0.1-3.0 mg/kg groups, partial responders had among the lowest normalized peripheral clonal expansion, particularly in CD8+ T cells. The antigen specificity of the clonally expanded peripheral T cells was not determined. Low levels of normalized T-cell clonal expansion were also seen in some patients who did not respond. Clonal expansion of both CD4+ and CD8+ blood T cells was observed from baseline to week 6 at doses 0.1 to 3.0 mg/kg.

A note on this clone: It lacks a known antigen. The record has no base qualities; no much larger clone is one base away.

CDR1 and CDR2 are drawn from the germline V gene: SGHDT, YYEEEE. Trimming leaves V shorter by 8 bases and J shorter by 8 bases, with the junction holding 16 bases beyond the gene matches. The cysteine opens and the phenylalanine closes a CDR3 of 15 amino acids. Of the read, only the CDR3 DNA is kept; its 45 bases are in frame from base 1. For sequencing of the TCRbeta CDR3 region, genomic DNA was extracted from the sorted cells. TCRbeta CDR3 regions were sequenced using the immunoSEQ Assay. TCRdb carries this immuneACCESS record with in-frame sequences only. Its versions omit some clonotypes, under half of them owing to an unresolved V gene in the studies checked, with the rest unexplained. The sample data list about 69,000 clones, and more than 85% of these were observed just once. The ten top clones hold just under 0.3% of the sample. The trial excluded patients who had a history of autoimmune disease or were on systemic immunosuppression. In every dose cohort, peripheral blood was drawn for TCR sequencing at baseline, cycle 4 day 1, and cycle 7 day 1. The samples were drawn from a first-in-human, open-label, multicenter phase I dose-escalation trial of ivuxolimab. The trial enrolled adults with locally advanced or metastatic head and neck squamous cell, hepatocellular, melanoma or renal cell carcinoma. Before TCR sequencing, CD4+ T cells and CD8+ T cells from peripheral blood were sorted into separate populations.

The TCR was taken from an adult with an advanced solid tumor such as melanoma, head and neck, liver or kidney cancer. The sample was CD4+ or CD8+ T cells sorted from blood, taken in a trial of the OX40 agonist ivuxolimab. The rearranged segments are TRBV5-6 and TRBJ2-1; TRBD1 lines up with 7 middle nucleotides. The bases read TGTGCCAGTTACCAGACAGGGAACAAGTCCGATGAGCAGTTCTTC. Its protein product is CASYQTGNKSDEQFF.